This entry concerns a single T cell receptor beta chain. No antigen is known for it. TCRdb re-called the 5' RACE reads and catalogs CDR3 proteins one per entry, DNA excluded. The data include about 550,000 distinct CDR3 sequences; the top ten clones carry approximately 3.5%. The sample comes from a study of T cells expressing NK-cell markers. Study-wide background: Repertoires of TCR beta were obtained from T cells sorted as CD3+CD56+NKG2C+, CD3+CD56+NKG2C- and CD3+CD56-NKG2C+. Eight donors were sequenced, of whom seven were HCMV-seropositive, while the remaining one was HCMV-seronegative.

The CDR3 has 18 residues. The V gene's germline CDR1 is SGHAT and CDR2 FQDESV (reference sequence). Study-wide results and caveats: Researchers report these clonotypes also headed the CD3+CD56-NKG2C+ fraction in a handful of donors.

The TCR originated in a man between 18 and 29 years old in good health. Sequencing was carried out using blood T cells: a sorted CD56 or NKG2C T cell subset, CD4+ or CD8+ T cells, or bulk PBMC T cells (not recorded which). The chain recombines TRBV11-1 with TRBJ1-4; TCRdb's D call, TRBD1, is unchecked because there is no DNA. CDR3 region: CASSTTSFRTALNEKLFF.